The 23 T cell receptor beta chains listed next were all sequenced from one sample in a study of blood T cell repertoires in COVID-19. Measured with immunoSEQ multiplex PCR; TCRdb has only the in-frame clones, and not every one. The data show about 150,000 clones, with roughly four fifths seen just once and under 15% held by the top ten. Specimen: peripheral blood. These receptors all come from a man between 70 and 80 years old who had recovered from COVID-19.

The J gene is TRBJ2-3, the V gene TRBV9; TRBD2 matches 12 bases. This CDR3 spans 16 amino acids. Germline CDR1 is SGDLS and CDR2 is YYNGEE. The J segment lost 2 bases and the V segment lost 4 bases, leaving 5 bases of the junction unmatched. The CDR3 coding sequence is TGTGCCAGCAGCATGGGGACTAGCGGGTTCACAGATACGCAGTATTTT. Residues: CASSMGTSGFTDTQYF.

J is TRBJ1-2 and V is TRBV2; D gene uncertain. The CDR3 has 13 amino acids. Trimming took off 8 bases at V and 0 bases at J, with 10 bases between the two ends. CDR1 SNHLY and CDR2 FYNNEI come from the germline V gene. The chain's CDR3 is CASGQVPNYGYTF. The DNA for the CDR3 is TGTGCCAGCGGCCAGGTTCCTAACTATGGCTACACCTTC.

V usage is TRBV3-1 (or the pseudogene TRBV3-2) and J usage is TRBJ2-2, with 7 bases fitting TRBD2. Germline-derived CDR1 and CDR2 are LGHDT and YNNKEL (reference sequence). The CDR3 length is 14 residues. The J segment lost 5 bases and the V segment lost 2 bases, leaving 2 bases of the junction unmatched. The chain's CDR3 is CASSQREGTGELFF. CDR3 nucleotides: TGTGCCAGCAGCCAAAGGGAGGGGACCGGGGAGCTGTTTTTT.

This clone was observed a single time. The rearrangement links TRBV5-4 to TRBJ2-7; 10 nucleotides line up with TRBD1. Germline values: CDR1 SGHNT, CDR2 YYREEE (reference sequence). Losses at the gene ends were 0 bases for V and 4 bases for J; bases not matched to a gene: 4. This CDR3 comprises 15 residues. CDR3 sequence (DNA): TGTGCCAGCAGCTTGGGACAGGGGGCGGAGTACGAGCAGTACTTC. Translated, it gives CASSLGQGAEYEQYF.

The V gene is TRBV5-6, the J gene TRBJ1-2, with a tentative D call TRBD1 (5 bases). V lost 0 bases to trimming and J lost 4 bases, with 7 bases between them. CDR3 size: 13 residues. In germline, CDR1 is SGHDT, CDR2 YYEEEE. The CDR3 region is CASSLEGVYGYTF. For the CDR3, the DNA is TGTGCCAGCAGCTTGGAAGGGGTCTATGGCTACACCTTC. Filled out from reference TRBV5-6 and TRBJ1-2, the complete variable domain reads DAGVTQSPTHLIKTRGQQVTLRCSPKSGHDTVSWYQQALGQGPQFIFQYYEEEERQRGNFPDRFSGHQFPNYSSELNVNALLLGDSALYLCASSLEGVYGYTFGSGTRLTVV.

This rearrangement joins TRBV3-1 (or the pseudogene TRBV3-2) to TRBJ1-5, with TRBD1 identical over 8 bases. V dropped 5 bases and J dropped 0; count of bases not matched to a gene: 0. Germline CDR1 LGHDT, CDR2 YNNKEL (reference sequence). This CDR3 comprises 14 residues. CDR3 bases: TGTGCCAGCAGCGGGACAGGTAGCAATCAGCCCCAGCATTTT. Its protein is CASSGTGSNQPQHF.

This clone came up once. This chain links TRBV10-2 with TRBJ1-5; TRBD1 might be the D (6 bases). V lost 5 bases to trimming and J lost 0 bases, with 11 bases between them. Germline V gives CDR1 WSHSY, CDR2 SAAADI. The CDR3 contains 15 residues. The CDR3 spells CASSWTVLSNQPQHF. CDR3 bases: TGCGCCAGCAGTTGGACAGTCCTTAGCAATCAGCCCCAGCATTTT.

This clone appeared many times. This sequence joins TRBV7-9 and TRBJ1-5; D is possibly TRBD1 (5 bases). Trimming shortened V by 1 base and J by 6 bases, and 10 bases separated the two germline ends. The CDR3 contains 14 residues. CDR1 is SEHNR and CDR2 is FQNEAQ in the germline V gene (reference sequence). In nucleotides, the CDR3 is TGTGCCAGCAGCTTAGGGGGGGGTGGTCAGCCCCAGCATTTT. Translating gives CASSLGGGGQPQHF. Filled out from reference TRBV7-9 and TRBJ1-5, the complete variable domain reads DTGVSQNPRHKITKRGQNVTFRCDPISEHNRLYWYRQTLGQGPEFLTYFQNEAQLEKSRLLSDRFSAERPKGSFSTLEIQRTEQGDSAMYLCASSLGGGGQPQHFGDGTRLSIL.

The V call is TRBV4-3, the J call TRBJ2-1, with D uncertain. Looked up from germline, CDR1 is LGHNA and CDR2 is YSLEER. There are 15 residues in the CDR3. Trimming removed 0 bases at V and 1 base at J, with 7 bases between. The CDR3 bases are TGCGCCAGCAGCCAAGAAGAGACTTCCTACAATGAGCAGTTCTTC. This translates into CASSQEETSYNEQFF.

This rearrangement joins TRBV6-1 to TRBJ2-5, with TRBD2 matching over 10 bases. Germline V lookup: CDR1 MNHNS, CDR2 SASEGT. The CDR3 spans 15 residues. Unmatched junction bases numbered 5, after V lost 0 bases and J lost 7 bases. The CDR3 nucleotides read TGTGCCAGCAGTGAAGCGGGTAGCGGGAGGCGGACCCAGTACTTC. This translates into CASSEAGSGRRTQYF.

The chain uses TRBV6-5 and TRBJ2-3; possible D gene TRBD2, 6 bases. V gave up 4 bases and J gave up 4 bases, with 15 bases separating them. The CDR3 extends over 15 amino acids. Per the germline V gene, CDR1 is MNHEY and CDR2 is SVGAGI. The CDR3 spells CASSWLGTGADTQYF. The DNA of the CDR3 is TGTGCCAGCAGTTGGCTGGGGACTGGGGCAGATACGCAGTATTTT.

The table lists this clone with a count of one. The chain's CDR3 is CSVDSGRSSSGELFF. CDR3 nucleotides: TGCAGCGTCGATAGCGGGAGGTCGAGCTCCGGGGAGCTGTTTTTT. The V call is TRBV29-1, the J call TRBJ2-2, with 10 bases aligning to TRBD2. The V gene's germline CDR1 is SQVTM and CDR2 ANQGSEA. The ends lost 6 bases at V and 6 bases at J; junction bases unmatched: 10. This CDR3 has 15 amino acids.

The chain carries TRBV6-6 and TRBJ1-1; D uncertain. V gave up 2 bases and J gave up 1 base, with 8 bases separating them. The CDR3 runs to 14 residues. Germline CDR1 reads MNHNY; CDR2 reads SVGAGI (reference sequence). CDR3 DNA sequence: TGTGCCAGCAGTTACGTGACTCAGAACACTGAAGCTTTCTTT. Protein sequence: CASSYVTQNTEAFF.

The chain combines TRBV18 with TRBJ2-1, with 10 bases fitting TRBD2. The CDR3 consists of 15 residues. V lost 3 bases and J lost 8; bases outside the gene matches: 7. Per the germline V gene, CDR1 is KGHSH and CDR2 is LQKENI. The DNA of the CDR3 is TGTGCCAGCTCACCTAATCTAGCGGGAGAAGATGAGCAGTTCTTC. Translated, it gives CASSPNLAGEDEQFF.

CDR3 sequence (DNA): TGCGCCAGCAGCCAAGCACTAGCGGGAGGTGTGGAGACCCAGTACTTC. It is translated as CASSQALAGGVETQYF. The chain carries TRBV4-1 and TRBJ2-5; 12 bases match TRBD2. The germline V gene encodes CDR1 MGHRA and CDR2 YSYEKL. With 1 base clipped from V and 5 bases from J, the junction kept 5 bases outside the gene matches. The CDR3 consists of 16 residues.

The rearrangement uses TRBV30 and TRBJ1-4, with D tentatively TRBD1 (5 bases). The V gene lost 2 bases and the J gene lost 0 bases, with 7 bases spanning the gap. Germline V gene lookup returns CDR1 GTSNPN and CDR2 SVGIG (reference sequence). The CDR3 has 14 residues. The CDR3 is CAWSRQSTNEKLFF. In DNA, the CDR3 is TGTGCCTGGAGTCGACAGTCAACTAATGAAAAACTGTTTTTT. The full variable domain, its missing parts supplied by reference TRBV30 and TRBJ1-4, is SQTIHQWPATLVQPVGSPLSLECTVEGTSNPNLYWYRQAAGRGLQLLFYSVGIGQISSEVPQNLSASRPQDRQFILSSKKLLLSDSGFYLCAWSRQSTNEKLFFGSGTQLSVL.

This clone was seen only once. V gene TRBV9 combines with J gene TRBJ2-1, with D possibly TRBD1 on 6 matching bases. The CDR3 loop spans 13 amino acids. The V and J ends lost 0 bases and 8 bases respectively, with 9 bases between them. Germline CDR1 SGDLS, CDR2 YYNGEE. CDR3 nucleotide sequence: TGTGCCAGCAGCGTAGGACCAGGGGATGAGCAGTTCTTC. Its protein is CASSVGPGDEQFF.

The chain couples TRBV11-1 to TRBJ2-3; D is perhaps TRBD2 (6 bases). The CDR3 contains 16 residues. V was trimmed by 5 bases and J by 0 bases, leaving 15 bases between them. In germline, CDR1 is SGHAT, CDR2 FQDESV (reference sequence). CDR3 residues: CASSPSTSWSTDTQYF. The CDR3 DNA sequence: TGTGCCAGCAGCCCCTCTACTAGCTGGAGCACAGATACGCAGTATTTT.

This chain links TRBV11-2 with TRBJ2-7; 10 bases map to TRBD2. This CDR3 spans 16 amino acids. V trimming: 5 bases; J trimming: 2 bases; junction bases outside the gene matches: 9. Germline CDR1 and CDR2: SGHAT and FQNNGV. The CDR3 DNA reads as TGTGCCAGCAGCCCGCGACTAGCGGGTGGGGCCTACGAGCAGTACTTC. This encodes CASSPRLAGGAYEQYF. Supplemented by reference TRBV11-2 and TRBJ2-7, the full variable domain reads EAGVAQSPRYKIIEKRQSVAFWCNPISGHATLYWYQQILGQGPKLLIQFQNNGVVDDSQLPKDRFSAERLKGVDSTLKIQPAKLEDSAVYLCASSPRLAGGAYEQYFGPGTRLTVT.

The chain combines TRBV2 with TRBJ2-5; D is perhaps TRBD1 (5 bases). This CDR3 comprises 14 residues. Trimming took off 3 bases at V and 4 bases at J, with 12 bases between the two ends. Germline V lookup: CDR1 SNHLY, CDR2 FYNNEI. The chain's CDR3 is CASSEARGIETQYF. Here the CDR3 DNA reads TGTGCCAGCAGTGAGGCAAGGGGAATAGAGACCCAGTACTTC.

V is TRBV27 and J is TRBJ2-1; D is uncertain. CDR1 is MNHEY and CDR2 is SMNVEV in the germline V gene (reference sequence). The CDR3 has 14 amino acids. With 5 bases removed from V and 5 bases from J, the gap between germline ends came to 13 bases. The CDR3 is CASSLFPLHNEQFF. CDR3 DNA sequence: TGTGCCAGCAGTCTGTTTCCCCTTCACAATGAGCAGTTCTTC.

The chain joins TRBV28 to TRBJ1-5; 10 bases are a match to TRBD1. There are 15 residues in the CDR3. The ends lost 6 bases at V and 6 bases at J; junction bases unmatched: 8. Germline V CDR1 and CDR2: MDHEN, SYDVKM. The CDR3 is CASSPRQGAVQPQHF. The CDR3 nucleotides read TGTGCCAGCAGCCCGAGACAGGGGGCGGTTCAGCCCCAGCATTTT.

The rearrangement joins TRBV18 to TRBJ2-6; D is unclear. Per germline, CDR1 KGHSH and CDR2 LQKENI. CDR3 size: 13 residues. Trimming stripped 8 bases from V and 4 bases from J, with 9 bases between. Written as DNA, the CDR3 is TGTGCCAGCCTAAATGCGGGGGCCAACGTCCTGACTTTC. This codes for CASLNAGANVLTF.